Following are 2 T cell receptor beta chains from one sample sequenced in a study of early stage breast cancer tumors. Repertoires were generated with immunoSEQ multiplex PCR, while TCRdb's copy carries only in-frame clones and drops some. Among about 69,000 clones listed, about 85% were seen once. The sample consisted of blood. The receptors were sampled from a person aged 35-49 years with breast cancer.

The genes are TRBV5-6 and TRBJ1-5; D not certain. CDR1 is SGHDT, CDR2 YYEEEE, per germline. Trimming took off 1 base at V and 0 bases at J, with 8 bases between the two ends. The CDR3 loop spans 15 amino acids. Here the CDR3 DNA reads TGTGCCAGCAGCTTGCGAGGGTATAGCAATCAGCCCCAGCATTTT. Its protein is CASSLRGYSNQPQHF.

This chain joins TRBV28 and TRBJ1-5; 7 positions agree with TRBD1. The CDR3 has 18 amino acids. From germline, CDR1 is MDHEN and CDR2 SYDVKM. Trimming took 4 bases from V and 2 from J; bases not matched to a gene: 14. The CDR3 coding sequence is TGTGCCAGCAGTTACCGCCTTCCGAGGGGGCGAGGCAATCAGCCCCAGCATTTT. Protein sequence: CASSYRLPRGRGNQPQHF. Filled out from reference TRBV28 and TRBJ1-5, the complete variable domain reads DVKVTQSSRYLVKRTGEKVFLECVQDMDHENMFWYRQDPGLGLRLIYFSYDVKMKEKGDIPEGYSVSREKKERFSLILESASTNQTSMYLCASSYRLPRGRGNQPQHFGDGTRLSIL.